The clone carrying this T cell receptor beta chain was detected only a few times. CDR3 size: 15 residues. V was shortened by 3 bases and J by 0 bases, with 8 bases between the two germline ends. The germline CDR1 and CDR2 sequences are MGHRA and YSYEKL. This sample was included in a study of T cells of healthy individuals. TCRdb redid the calling of the 5' RACE reads with MiXCR, one entry per CDR3 protein. The data hold tens of thousands of distinct CDR3 sequences, with roughly 15% observed a single time. V gene TRBV4-1 combines with J gene TRBJ2-2; D not certain. The TCR sequence derives from a human donor in good health. The CDR3 sequence is CASSHAKSNTGELFF. For the CDR3, the DNA is TGCGCCAGCAGCCACGCCAAGTCGAACACCGGGGAGCTGTTTTTT.